The 21 T cell receptor beta chains listed next were all sequenced from one sample in a study of blood T cell repertoires in COVID-19. Measured with immunoSEQ multiplex PCR; TCRdb has only the in-frame clones, and not every one. The data hold 70,000 to 95,000 clones, with around 85% observed a single time. Sample: peripheral blood. The receptor set was obtained from a man of 80 years or more with active or convalescent COVID-19.

The gene calls are TRBV29-1 and TRBJ2-5, with D possibly being TRBD1 (5 bases). V lost 8 bases, J lost 0 bases, and 16 bases lay in between. The CDR3 has 14 residues. Looked up from germline, CDR1 is SQVTM and CDR2 is ANQGSEA. The CDR3 here is CSYKPGQNQETQYF. The CDR3 bases are TGCAGCTACAAGCCAGGACAAAACCAAGAGACCCAGTACTTC.

This clone turned up a few times. This chain joins TRBV14 and TRBJ2-7, with a tentative D call TRBD1 (6 bases). This CDR3 is 14 amino acids long. The V and J ends lost 4 bases and 0 bases respectively, with 10 bases between them. The germline V gene has CDR1 SGHDN and CDR2 FVKESK. CDR3 in DNA: TGTGCCAGCAGCCCTAGGGGGTCCTCCTACGAGCAGTACGTC. Its protein is CASSPRGSSYEQYV.

The chain employs TRBV5-4 and TRBJ2-3; 8 bases are a match to TRBD2. The germline CDR1 and CDR2 sequences are SGHNT and YYREEE (reference sequence). There are 15 residues in the CDR3. Germline trimming cut 4 bases from V and 2 bases from J; bases unmatched to any gene: 6. This chain's CDR3 is CASSKGLDLTDTQYF. DNA for the CDR3: TGTGCCAGCAGCAAGGGACTAGACCTCACAGATACGCAGTATTTT. Complete variable domain (other parts from reference TRBV5-4 and TRBJ2-3): ETGVTQSPTHLIKTRGQQVTLRCSSQSGHNTVSWYQQALGQGPQFIFQYYREEENGRGNFPPRFSGLQFPNYSSELNVNALELDDSALYLCASSKGLDLTDTQYFGPGTRLTVL.

This clone was recorded a few times. J is TRBJ1-1 and V is TRBV28; 9 bases are a match to TRBD1. J was trimmed by 7 bases and V by 6 bases; bases with no gene match: 9. The CDR3 has 14 amino acids. CDR1 MDHEN and CDR2 SYDVKM come from the germline V gene. The CDR3 spells CASRSQGARGEAFF. For the CDR3, the DNA is TGTGCCAGCAGGTCACAGGGGGCGCGAGGTGAAGCTTTCTTT.

The V gene is TRBV7-4, the J gene TRBJ1-4; perhaps TRBD1 as D (5 bases). The CDR3 has 15 residues. Germline V gene sequence: CDR1 SGHVT, CDR2 SQSDAQ. V was shortened by 5 bases and J by 7 bases, with 17 bases between the two germline ends. The CDR3 sequence: CASSHRWGVAEKLFF. In DNA form, the CDR3 reads TGTGCCAGCAGCCATCGATGGGGGGTCGCTGAAAAACTGTTTTTT.

CDR3: CASSHGQDNEQYV. The CDR3, as DNA: TGTGCCAGCTCCCACGGACAGGACAACGAGCAGTACGTC. The V gene is TRBV18, the J gene TRBJ2-7, with 7 nucleotides matching TRBD1. The germline gives CDR1 KGHSH, CDR2 LQKENI. The V and J ends lost 6 bases and 5 bases, in that order; junction bases with no gene match: 7. This CDR3 contains 13 residues.

The rearrangement links TRBV7-8 to TRBJ1-5; no reliable D call. V lost 0 bases, J lost 3 bases, and 12 bases lay in between. The CDR3 length is 16 residues. In germline, CDR1 is SGHVS, CDR2 FQNEAQ. The CDR3 loop is CASSLAASELNQPQHF. The CDR3 DNA reads TGTGCCAGCAGCTTAGCGGCCTCGGAGCTCAATCAGCCCCAGCATTTT.

In its sample, this clone was seen a few times. The rearrangement uses TRBV2 and TRBJ1-2; 7 positions agree with TRBD1. The trim removed 6 bases at V and 8 bases at J, leaving 9 bases unmatched. CDR1 and CDR2 (germline): SNHLY, FYNNEI. The length of the CDR3 is 13 residues. CDR3 bases: TGTGCCAGCAGACAAACGACAGGGCAAGGCTACACCTTC. Translating gives CASRQTTGQGYTF. Looking up the rest from reference TRBV2 and TRBJ1-2 gives the full variable domain: EPEVTQTPSHQVTQMGQEVILRCVPISNHLYFYWYRQILGQKVEFLVSFYNNEISEKSEIFDDQFSVERPDGSNFTLKIRSTKLEDSAMYFCASRQTTGQGYTFGSGTRLTVV.

The chain couples TRBV5-6 to TRBJ1-4, with D unclear. This CDR3 is built from 15 residues. Germline V CDR1 and CDR2: SGHDT, YYEEEE. V was clipped by 4 bases and J by 11 bases, with 21 bases between them. CDR3 region: CASSPDLSWGGKLFF. In DNA, the CDR3 is TGTGCCAGCAGCCCTGATCTCTCGTGGGGAGGGAAACTGTTTTTT. The whole variable domain, remainder taken from reference TRBV5-6 and TRBJ1-4, is DAGVTQSPTHLIKTRGQQVTLRCSPKSGHDTVSWYQQALGQGPQFIFQYYEEEERQRGNFPDRFSGHQFPNYSSELNVNALLLGDSALYLCASSPDLSWGGKLFFGSGTQLSVL.

The chain employs TRBV10-3 and TRBJ2-1; 7 bases map to TRBD1. V was pared by 6 bases and J by 6 bases, with 8 bases of the junction left unmatched. The CDR3 length is 14 residues. Germline loops: CDR1 ENHRY, CDR2 SYGVKD. The CDR3 protein is CAISGTDAFNEQFF. The CDR3 DNA sequence: TGTGCCATCAGCGGGACAGATGCCTTCAATGAGCAGTTCTTC.

This clone was seen at least ten times. The gene calls are TRBV11-2 and TRBJ2-3, with D perhaps matching TRBD1 (5 bases). The CDR3 runs 14 residues. Trimming stripped 0 bases from V and 5 bases from J, with 9 bases between. Germline values: CDR1 SGHAT, CDR2 FQNNGV. The DNA for the CDR3 is TGTGCCAGCAGCTTAGATATGACAGAAGATACGCAGTATTTT. It specifies CASSLDMTEDTQYF.

This rearrangement joins TRBV6-5 to TRBJ2-1, with 7 bases fitting TRBD1. The CDR3 covers 14 residues. The junction had 8 bases not matched to a gene; V was cut back by 6 bases and J by 6 bases. The germline gives CDR1 MNHEY, CDR2 SVGAGI. The CDR3 region is CASSYRQGFNEQFF. The CDR3 DNA reads TGTGCCAGCAGCTACAGACAGGGCTTCAATGAGCAGTTCTTC.

This clone occurred once. V and J are TRBV3-1 (or the pseudogene TRBV3-2) and TRBJ1-5; D not certain. V lost 1 base to trimming and J lost 0 bases, with 7 bases between them. Germline V gene lookup returns CDR1 LGHDT and CDR2 YNNKEL (reference sequence). The CDR3 extends over 15 amino acids. DNA for the CDR3: TGTGCCAGCAGCCAAGTTTCAGATAGCAATCAGCCCCAGCATTTT. Protein product: CASSQVSDSNQPQHF.

V gene TRBV4-2 combines with J gene TRBJ2-2; no clear D. Germline values: CDR1 LGHNA, CDR2 YNFKEQ. The CDR3 loop spans 16 amino acids. Trimming cost V 0 bases and J 2 bases, with 10 bases left between them. The CDR3: CASSQEEKGNTGELFF. The DNA for the CDR3 is TGTGCCAGCAGCCAAGAGGAGAAAGGAAACACCGGGGAGCTGTTTTTT.

V gene TRBV7-2 combines with J gene TRBJ2-3, with 8 bases identical to TRBD1. Germline CDR1 and CDR2: SGHTA and FQGNSA. The CDR3 has 16 amino acids. Trimming removed 1 base from V and 2 bases from J; junction bases left unmatched: 5. The CDR3 DNA sequence: TGTGCCAGCAGCTTAGACAGGGGGACAACCACAGATACGCAGTATTTT. Translating it yields CASSLDRGTTTDTQYF.

Turning to this clone: At the DNA level, this CDR3 is encoded by other sequences in the same sample as well. The chain carries TRBV18 and TRBJ2-3, with D unclear. V lost 5 bases and J 4 bases, leaving 4 bases between the germline ends. Per germline, CDR1 KGHSH and CDR2 LQKENI. The CDR3 runs 11 residues. The CDR3 nucleotides read TGTGCCAGCTCATCGGCAGATACGCAGTATTTT. It yields the protein CASSSADTQYF.

In DNA, the CDR3 is TGTGCCAGCAGATCACAGGGTGTCGGCTATGGCTACACCTTC. Its protein product is CASRSQGVGYGYTF. The rearrangement joins TRBV28 to TRBJ1-2, with D maybe TRBD1 (6 bases). V was shortened by 6 bases and J by 4 bases, with 15 bases between the two germline ends. Germline assignment: CDR1 MDHEN and CDR2 SYDVKM. The CDR3 totals 14 residues.

The chain carries TRBV5-1 and TRBJ1-2, with D possibly TRBD1 on 5 matching bases. Germline CDR1 is SGHRS and CDR2 is YFSETQ. The V end lost 1 base, the J end lost 2 bases, and 12 bases lay between the germline ends. The CDR3 runs to 15 residues. CDR3 residues: CASSLPGGGNYGYTF. CDR3 coding DNA: TGCGCCAGCAGCTTGCCCGGGGGTGGGAACTATGGCTACACCTTC.

The V and J genes are TRBV4-1 and TRBJ1-2; a weak D match, TRBD1 (5 bases). CDR1 is MGHRA and CDR2 is YSYEKL in the germline V gene. The CDR3 consists of 15 residues. V was cut by 1 base and J by 7 bases, with 16 bases left in between. The CDR3 DNA follows: TGCGCCAGCAGCCAAGCGGGGGTATCCTTTCTTGGCTACACCTTC. It codes for CASSQAGVSFLGYTF.

The chain combines TRBV5-1 with TRBJ2-4; D is perhaps TRBD1 (6 bases). This CDR3 has 16 amino acids. Germline lookup yields CDR1 SGHRS and CDR2 YFSETQ. V lost 4 bases to trimming and J lost 0 bases, with 14 bases between them. CDR3 amino acids: CASSLGTQLAKNIQYF. The CDR3 DNA is TGCGCCAGCAGCCTTGGGACACAATTAGCCAAAAACATTCAGTACTTC.

This clone was seen once. The V and J genes are TRBV4-1 and TRBJ1-1, with D maybe TRBD1 (6 bases). The CDR3 spans 15 residues. V lost 1 base, J lost 2 bases, and 11 bases lay in between. In germline, CDR1 is MGHRA, CDR2 YSYEKL. CDR3 amino acids: CASSQVSGTNTEAFF. CDR3 bases: TGCGCCAGCAGCCAAGTTTCAGGGACAAACACTGAAGCTTTCTTT.